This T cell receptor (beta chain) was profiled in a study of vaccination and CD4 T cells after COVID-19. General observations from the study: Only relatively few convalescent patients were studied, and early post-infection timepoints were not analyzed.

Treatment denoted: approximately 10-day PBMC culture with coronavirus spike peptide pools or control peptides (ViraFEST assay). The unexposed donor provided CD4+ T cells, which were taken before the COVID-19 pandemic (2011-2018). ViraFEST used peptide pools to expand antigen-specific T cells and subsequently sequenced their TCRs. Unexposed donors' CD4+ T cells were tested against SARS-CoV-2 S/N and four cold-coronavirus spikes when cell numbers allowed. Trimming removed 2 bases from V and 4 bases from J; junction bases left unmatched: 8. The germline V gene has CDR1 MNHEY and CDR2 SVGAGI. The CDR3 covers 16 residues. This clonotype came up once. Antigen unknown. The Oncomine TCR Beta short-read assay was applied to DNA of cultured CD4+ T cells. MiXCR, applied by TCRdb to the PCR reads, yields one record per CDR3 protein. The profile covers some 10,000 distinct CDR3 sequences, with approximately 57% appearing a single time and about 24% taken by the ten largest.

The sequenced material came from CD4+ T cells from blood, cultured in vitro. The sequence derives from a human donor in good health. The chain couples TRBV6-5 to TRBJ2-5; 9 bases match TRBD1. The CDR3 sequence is CASSYRGQGRRETQYF. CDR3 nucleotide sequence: TGTGCCAGCAGTTACCGCGGACAGGGGAGGCGAGAGACCCAGTACTTC.